The T cell receptor beta chain under discussion was sequenced for a study of tumor and adjacent non-tumor tissue in lung cancer. In the study overall: On average, productive TCRbeta reads reached about 4 million per sample. Study results and caveats: Normal lung showed higher cumulative top 100 clone frequency than tumor. Significantly higher TCR diversity was found in tumor than normal lung.

About this clonotype: The antigen remains undetermined. At one boundary the junction diverges from the germline segment, which might be a read error.

This sample's RNA came from whole unsorted tissue. The library came from three nested PCR rounds adapted from ARM-PCR protocols. TCRdb independently ran MiXCR on the multiplex PCR reads; one entry per CDR3 protein. Altogether about 200,000 distinct CDR3 sequences are present, about two thirds being singletons, with the ten largest covering approximately 25%. The CDR3 is made up of 9 amino acids. Germline V gene sequence: CDR1 SQVTM, CDR2 ANQGSEA. Sequences were obtained from lung tumor tissue. The source of this sequence is a man aged 55 to 70 with non-small cell lung cancer. This rearrangement joins TRBV29-1 to TRBJ1-2; D remains unclear. DNA of the CDR3: TGCAACGTTAAAAGGAGATTCCCTTTC. This codes for CNVKRRFPF. Drawing the rest from reference TRBV29-1 and TRBJ1-2, the complete variable domain is SAVISQKPSRDICQRGTSLTIQCQVDSQVTMMFWYRQQPGQSLTLIATANQGSEATYESGFVIDKFPISRPNLTFSTLTVSNMSPEDSSIYLCNVKRRFPFGSGTRLTVV.